This TCR beta chain was recovered during a study of shared clonotypes between healthy human individuals. Overall study findings and caveats: It was only blood that was sampled, and tissue repertoires likely differ.

TCRdb's table, derived via immunoSEQ multiplex PCR, lists solely in-frame clones and lacks some. The sample shows roughly 450,000 clones, less than 85% of them seen only once. Concerning this clone itself: No antigen is known for it.

The specimen was PBMCs. This receptor was obtained from a woman aged 40 to 49 in good health. Some clones in this sample may be carry-over from other donors' samples.

CDR3 sequence (DNA): TGCGCCAGCAGCCAAGATATAGGTTACAATGAGCAGTTCTTC. It specifies CASSQDIGYNEQFF. V gene TRBV4-3 combines with J gene TRBJ2-1; no clear D. The CDR3 covers 14 residues. The V end lost 0 bases, the J end lost 4 bases, and 7 bases lay between the germline ends. Germline CDR1 is LGHNA and CDR2 is YSLEER.